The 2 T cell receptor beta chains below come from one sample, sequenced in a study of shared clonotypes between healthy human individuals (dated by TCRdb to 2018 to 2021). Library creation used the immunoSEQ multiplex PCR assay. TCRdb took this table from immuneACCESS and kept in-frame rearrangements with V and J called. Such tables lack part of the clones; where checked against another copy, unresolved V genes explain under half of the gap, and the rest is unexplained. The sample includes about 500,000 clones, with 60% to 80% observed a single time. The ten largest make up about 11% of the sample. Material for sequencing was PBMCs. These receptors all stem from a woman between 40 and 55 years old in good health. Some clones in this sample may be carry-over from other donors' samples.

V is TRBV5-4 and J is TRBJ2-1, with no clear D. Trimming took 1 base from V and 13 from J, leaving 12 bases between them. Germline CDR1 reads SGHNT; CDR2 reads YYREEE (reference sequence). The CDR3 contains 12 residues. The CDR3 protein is CASSLTATVQFF. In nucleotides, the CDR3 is TGTGCCAGCAGCTTGACGGCGACCGTCCAGTTCTTC.

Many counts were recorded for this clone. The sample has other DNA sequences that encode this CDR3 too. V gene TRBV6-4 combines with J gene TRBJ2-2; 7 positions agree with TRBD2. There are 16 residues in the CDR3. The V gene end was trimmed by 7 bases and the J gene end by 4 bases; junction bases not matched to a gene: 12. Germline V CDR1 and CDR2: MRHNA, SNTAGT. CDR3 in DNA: TGTGCCAGCAACCAAGAGGCGGGAGCGGGCACCGGGGAGCTGTTTTTT. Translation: CASNQEAGAGTGELFF.